A selection of T cell receptor beta chains follows, all from one sample in a study of cytomegalovirus exposure and HLA in healthy donors. Profiling relied on immunoSEQ multiplex PCR, and the TCRdb table lists in-frame clones only, not all of them. The sample has more than 150,000 clones, about four fifths seen once; the top ten hold around 0.24%. Sequenced material: PBMCs. The receptors derive from a boy between 10 and 17 years old in good health and CMV-seronegative. Each CDR3 is given with its conserved first and last residue. D genes are given only for firm matches. Only some rows state a clone size, as once, few, many or a class for expanded clones.

J | D | V | size | DNA | CDR3
TRBJ2-7 | - | TRBV11-2 | - | TGTGCCAGCAGCTCCCGCCGGGCAGGGATCTACGAGCAGTACTTC | CASSSRRAGIYEQYF
TRBJ2-3 | TRBD2 | TRBV18 | - | TGTGCCAGCTCACTGGGACTAGCAACAGATACGCAGTATTTT | CASSLGLATDTQYF
TRBJ2-3 | - | TRBV10-3 | once | TGTGCCATCGGCTTAGGGGGGGCGGGAGATACGCAGTATTTT | CAIGLGGAGDTQYF
TRBJ1-3 | - | TRBV9 | - | TGTGCCAGCAGGTCGGGAGCCGGAAACACCATATATTTT | CASRSGAGNTIYF
TRBJ1-1 | - | TRBV6-5 | - | TGTGCCAGCAGGGGGGGGAACACTGAAGCTTTCTTT | CASRGGNTEAFF
TRBJ1-1 | TRBD1 | TRBV9 | few | TGTGCCAGCAGCCCCCGGACAGGGAAGGCTTTCTTT | CASSPRTGKAFF
TRBJ2-3 | TRBD2 | TRBV15 | few | TGTGCCACCAGCAGAGGGTGGAAACTAGCGACTAGCACAGATACGCAGTATTTT | CATSRGWKLATSTDTQYF
TRBJ1-3 | TRBD1 | TRBV6-1 | - | TGTGCCAGCAGTGTGACAGGGACTGGAAACACCATATATTTT | CASSVTGTGNTIYF
TRBJ2-7 | TRBD2 | TRBV10-3 | once | TGTGCCATCAGTGGAAATAGCGGGGCTTCCTCCGAGCAGTACTTC | CAISGNSGASSEQYF
TRBJ2-3 | - | TRBV6-5 | few | TGTGCCAGCAGTTACCGGACTTTTTCCTCCACAGATACGCAGTATTTT | CASSYRTFSSTDTQYF
TRBJ1-1 | - | TRBV27 | - | TGTGCCAGCAGGGACAGCATGAACACTGAAGCTTTCTTT | CASRDSMNTEAFF
TRBJ2-2 | TRBD1 | TRBV5-1 | - | TGCGCCAGCAGCTTGGCCGGGTGGGACAGAGCTAACCCCGGGGAGCTGTTTTTT | CASSLAGWDRANPGELFF
TRBJ2-2 | TRBD1 | TRBV5-1 | - | TGCGCCAGCAGCTATGACAGGGGTGGGAACACCGGGGAGCTGTTTTTT | CASSYDRGGNTGELFF
TRBJ2-3 | TRBD2 | TRBV10-3 | - | TGTGCCATCAGAGAAGGGACTAGGCAGTATTTT | CAIREGTRQYF